One T cell receptor (beta chain) is described in this entry. With 3 bases clipped from V and 5 bases from J, the junction kept 3 bases outside the gene matches. The germline CDR1 and CDR2 sequences are SGDLS and YYNGEE. This CDR3 is built from 13 residues. The entry originates in a study of blood T cell repertoires in COVID-19. About the research overall: The United States, Italy and Spain supplied acute and convalescent COVID-19 samples. PBMCs, B-cell-depleted T cells, or T cells were the source of the cDNA or gDNA that made up the material.

As processed by the authors: Amplifying reference gene primers gave estimates of nucleated cell counts. Some clones are missing from TCRdb's copy, which holds only in-frame ones; the method was immunoSEQ multiplex PCR. V and J calls and clone size are copied from that table; D and trimming were computed from the DNA. In the table there are 130,000 or so clones, roughly four fifths of which are singletons. The sample comprised peripheral blood. The gene calls are TRBV9 and TRBJ1-1; the match to TRBD1 covers 8 bases. This TCR came from a woman aged 55-70 years with acute or convalescent COVID-19. CDR3: CASSADRGTEAFF. DNA of the CDR3: TGTGCCAGCAGCGCTGACAGGGGAACTGAAGCTTTCTTT.